This TCR beta chain was recorded in a study of T cell responses to AZD1222 COVID-19 vaccine. The method was immunoSEQ multiplex PCR; TCRdb's version includes in-frame clones alone and lacks a portion of them. The sample records some 170,000 clones, about 90% being singletons. Turning to this clone: Its antigen is still unknown.

The V gene lost 5 bases and the J gene lost 5 bases, with 12 bases spanning the gap. The length of the CDR3 is 13 residues. The germline V gene has CDR1 SGHTA and CDR2 FQGNSA. Whole-study results and caveats: Baseline testing showed seropositivity in only a handful of AZD1222 recipients. Two doses of AZD1222 preceded a rise in Spike-specific TCR breadth and depth.

The TCR comes from an adult who received the MenACWY meningococcal vaccine as a control. Specimen: peripheral blood, collected 28 days after the second dose of the MenACWY control vaccine. The genes are TRBV7-2 and TRBJ1-1; no definite D call. The CDR3 region has the DNA TGTGCCAGCAGCCTCCAAAGGAGAACTGAAGCTTTCTTT. Amino acids: CASSLQRRTEAFF.